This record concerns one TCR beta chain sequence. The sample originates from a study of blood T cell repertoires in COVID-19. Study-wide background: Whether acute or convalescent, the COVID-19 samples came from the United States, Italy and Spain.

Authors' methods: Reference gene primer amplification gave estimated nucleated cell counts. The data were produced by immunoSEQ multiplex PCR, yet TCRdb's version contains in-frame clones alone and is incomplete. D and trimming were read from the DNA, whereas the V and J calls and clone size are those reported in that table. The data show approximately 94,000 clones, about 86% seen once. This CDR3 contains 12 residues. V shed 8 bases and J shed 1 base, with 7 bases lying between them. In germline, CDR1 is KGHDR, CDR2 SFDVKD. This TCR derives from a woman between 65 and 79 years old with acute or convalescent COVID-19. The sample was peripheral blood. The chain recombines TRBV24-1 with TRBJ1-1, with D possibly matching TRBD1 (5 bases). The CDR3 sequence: CATKGSNTEAFF. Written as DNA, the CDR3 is TGTGCCACCAAGGGGTCGAACACTGAAGCTTTCTTT.